This TCR beta chain comes out of a study of blood T cell repertoires in COVID-19. In the study overall: The United States, Italy and Spain provided the acute and convalescent COVID-19 samples. Nucleic acid was either cDNA or gDNA, and it came from T cells, B-cell-depleted T cells, or PBMCs.

As handled by the study authors: Cell counts per sample came from amplifying reference gene primers. Clones were read by immunoSEQ multiplex PCR, and TCRdb kept only the in-frame ones, dropping some. V and J calls plus clone size are reproduced from that table; the DNA served to infer D and trimming. Among about 56,000 clones listed, more than 70% were seen once. CDR3 length: 15 residues. Germline V gene sequence: CDR1 SGHNT, CDR2 YENEEA. The V end was cut by 5 bases, the J end by 0 bases, with 10 bases between. This sequence was found in a human donor in a cohort sampled during active COVID-19. Sequenced sample: peripheral blood. This chain connects TRBV11-3 to TRBJ2-2; TRBD1 might be the D (5 bases). CDR3 coding DNA: TGTGCCAGCAGCCTAAGGGGTCCGAACACCGGGGAGCTGTTTTTT. Translated: CASSLRGPNTGELFF.